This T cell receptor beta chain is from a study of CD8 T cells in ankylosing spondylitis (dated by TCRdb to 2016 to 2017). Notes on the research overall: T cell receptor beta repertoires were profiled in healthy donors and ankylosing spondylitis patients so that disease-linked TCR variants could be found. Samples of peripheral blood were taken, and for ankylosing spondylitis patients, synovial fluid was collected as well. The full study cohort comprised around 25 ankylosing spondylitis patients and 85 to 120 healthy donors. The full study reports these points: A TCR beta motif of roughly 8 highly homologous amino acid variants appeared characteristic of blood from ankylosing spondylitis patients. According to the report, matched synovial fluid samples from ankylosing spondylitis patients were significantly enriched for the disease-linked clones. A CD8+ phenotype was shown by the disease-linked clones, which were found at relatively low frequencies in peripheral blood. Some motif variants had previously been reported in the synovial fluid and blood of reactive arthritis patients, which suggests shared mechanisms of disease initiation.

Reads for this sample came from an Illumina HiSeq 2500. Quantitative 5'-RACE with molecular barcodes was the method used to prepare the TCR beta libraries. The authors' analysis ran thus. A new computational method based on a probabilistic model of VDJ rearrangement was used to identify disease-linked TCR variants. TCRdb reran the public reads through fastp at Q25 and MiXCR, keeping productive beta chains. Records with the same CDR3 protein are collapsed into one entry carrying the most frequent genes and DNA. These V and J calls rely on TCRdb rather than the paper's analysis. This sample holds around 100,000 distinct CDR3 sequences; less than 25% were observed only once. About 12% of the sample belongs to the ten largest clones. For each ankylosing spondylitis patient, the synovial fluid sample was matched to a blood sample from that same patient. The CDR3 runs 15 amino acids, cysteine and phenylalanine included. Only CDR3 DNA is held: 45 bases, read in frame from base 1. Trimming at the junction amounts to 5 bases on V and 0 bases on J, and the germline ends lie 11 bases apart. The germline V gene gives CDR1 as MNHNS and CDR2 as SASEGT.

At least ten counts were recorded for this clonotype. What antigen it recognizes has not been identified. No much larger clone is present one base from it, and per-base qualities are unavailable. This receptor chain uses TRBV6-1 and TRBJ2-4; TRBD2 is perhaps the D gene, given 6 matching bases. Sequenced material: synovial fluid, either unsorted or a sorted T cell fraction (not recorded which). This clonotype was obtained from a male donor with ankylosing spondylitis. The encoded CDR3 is CASSPGGSAKNIQYF. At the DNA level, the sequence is TGTGCCAGCAGTCCCGGGGGATCAGCCAAAAACATTCAGTACTTC.